Shown below are 3 T cell receptor beta chains from a single sample sequenced in a study of control samples from healthy donors and cancer patients. Method: immunoSEQ multiplex PCR; TCRdb's copy keeps in-frame clones and lacks some. Seen here are some 140,000 clones, around 85% observed once, and the top ten hold roughly 8.7%. The sequenced sample was blood. These receptors were collected from a woman aged 25 to 39 in good health.

The J gene is TRBJ1-1, the V gene TRBV6-5; 9 bases are a match to TRBD1. The CDR3 is 13 amino acids. V shed 8 bases, J shed 5 bases, and the junction held 6 bases outside the gene matches. CDR1 is MNHEY, CDR2 SVGAGI, per germline. The CDR3 bases are TGTGCCAGCGGAAGGGACAGGGAGACTGAAGCTTTCTTT. This sequence encodes CASGRDRETEAFF.

The chain joins TRBV6-5 to TRBJ1-1, with 7 nucleotides matching TRBD1. Per the germline V gene, CDR1 is MNHEY and CDR2 is SVGAGI. The CDR3 runs 14 residues. The V segment lost 2 bases and the J segment 4 bases; nucleotides outside the gene matches: 4. DNA for the CDR3: TGTGCCAGCAGTTACGAGGGGGCGGGCACTGAAGCTTTCTTT. Its translation: CASSYEGAGTEAFF.

This chain uses TRBV28 with TRBJ1-1, with a tentative D call TRBD1 (5 bases). The CDR3 contains 16 residues. Trimming took off 6 bases at V and 1 base at J, with 18 bases between the two ends. Germline-derived CDR1 and CDR2 are MDHEN and SYDVKM. The CDR3 loop reads CASSTPGRGRNTEAFF. CDR3 in DNA: TGTGCCAGCAGCACCCCCGGCCGGGGGAGGAACACTGAAGCTTTCTTT.